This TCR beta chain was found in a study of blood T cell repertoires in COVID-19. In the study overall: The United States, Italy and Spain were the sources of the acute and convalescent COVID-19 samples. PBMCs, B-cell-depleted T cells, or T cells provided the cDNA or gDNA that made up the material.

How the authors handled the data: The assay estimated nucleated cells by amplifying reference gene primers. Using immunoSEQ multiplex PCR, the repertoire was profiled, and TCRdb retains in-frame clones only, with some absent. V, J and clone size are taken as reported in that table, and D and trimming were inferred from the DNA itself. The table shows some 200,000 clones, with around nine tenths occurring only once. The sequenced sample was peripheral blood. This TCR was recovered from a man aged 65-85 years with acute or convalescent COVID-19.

Here the CDR3 reads CASRYLSGANEQFF. The DNA for the CDR3 is TGTGCCAGCAGGTACCTTAGTGGGGCGAATGAGCAGTTCTTC. The chain recombines TRBV7-2 with TRBJ2-1, with a tentative D call TRBD1 (5 bases). Per germline, CDR1 SGHTA and CDR2 FQGNSA. The V end was cut by 6 bases, the J end by 7 bases, with 16 bases between. The CDR3 extends over 14 amino acids.